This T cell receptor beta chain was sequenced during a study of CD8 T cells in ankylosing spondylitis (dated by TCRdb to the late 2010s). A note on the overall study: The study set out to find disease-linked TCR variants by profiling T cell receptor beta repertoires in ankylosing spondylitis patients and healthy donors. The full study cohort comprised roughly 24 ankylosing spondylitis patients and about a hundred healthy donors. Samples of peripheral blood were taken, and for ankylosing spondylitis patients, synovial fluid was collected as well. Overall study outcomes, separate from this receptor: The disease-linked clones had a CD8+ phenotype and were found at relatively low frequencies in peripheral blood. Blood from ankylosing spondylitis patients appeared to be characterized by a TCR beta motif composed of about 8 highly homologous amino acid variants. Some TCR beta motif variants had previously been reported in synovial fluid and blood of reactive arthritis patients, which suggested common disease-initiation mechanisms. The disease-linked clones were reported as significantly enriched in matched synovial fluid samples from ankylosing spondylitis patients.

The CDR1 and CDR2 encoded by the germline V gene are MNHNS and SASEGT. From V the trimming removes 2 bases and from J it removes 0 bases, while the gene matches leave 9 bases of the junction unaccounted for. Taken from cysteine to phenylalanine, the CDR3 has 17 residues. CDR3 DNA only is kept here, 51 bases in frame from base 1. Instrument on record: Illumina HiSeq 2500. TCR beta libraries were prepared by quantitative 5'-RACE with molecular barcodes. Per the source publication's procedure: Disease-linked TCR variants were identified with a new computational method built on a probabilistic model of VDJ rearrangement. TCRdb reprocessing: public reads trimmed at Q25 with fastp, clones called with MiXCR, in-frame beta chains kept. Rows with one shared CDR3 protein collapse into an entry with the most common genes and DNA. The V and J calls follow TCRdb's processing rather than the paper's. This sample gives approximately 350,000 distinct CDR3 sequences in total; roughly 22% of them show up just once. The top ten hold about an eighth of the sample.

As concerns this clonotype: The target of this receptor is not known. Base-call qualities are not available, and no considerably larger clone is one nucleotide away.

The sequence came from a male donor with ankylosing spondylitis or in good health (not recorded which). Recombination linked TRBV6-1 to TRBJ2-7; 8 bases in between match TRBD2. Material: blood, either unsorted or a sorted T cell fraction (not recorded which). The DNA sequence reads TGTGCCAGCAGTGAAACCGTCCCCGGGGGGGCCTCCTACGAGCAGTACTTC. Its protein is CASSETVPGGASYEQYF.